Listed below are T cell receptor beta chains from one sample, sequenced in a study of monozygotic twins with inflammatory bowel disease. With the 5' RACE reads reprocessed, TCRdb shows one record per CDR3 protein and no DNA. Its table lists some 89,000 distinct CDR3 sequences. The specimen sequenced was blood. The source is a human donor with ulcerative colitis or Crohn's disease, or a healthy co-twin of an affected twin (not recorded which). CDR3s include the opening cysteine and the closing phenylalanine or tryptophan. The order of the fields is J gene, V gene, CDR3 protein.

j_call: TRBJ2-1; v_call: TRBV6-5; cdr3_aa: CASSYAGPYNEQFF
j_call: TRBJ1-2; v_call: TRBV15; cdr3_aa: CATSRVVSLWDRDGYTF
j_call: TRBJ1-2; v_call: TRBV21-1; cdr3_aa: CASSRAGLDYGYTF
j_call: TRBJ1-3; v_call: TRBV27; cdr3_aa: CASSDSEGQDSGNTIYF
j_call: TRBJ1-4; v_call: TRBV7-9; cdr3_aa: CASSLLTAPRNEKLFF
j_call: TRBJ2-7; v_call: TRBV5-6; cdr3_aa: CASSLVQVPYEQYF
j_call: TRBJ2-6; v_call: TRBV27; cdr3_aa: CASSFEGVGANVLTF
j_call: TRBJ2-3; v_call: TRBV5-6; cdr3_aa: CASSPGGLAADTQYF
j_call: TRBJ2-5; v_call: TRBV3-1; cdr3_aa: CASSQVAGANRQETQYF
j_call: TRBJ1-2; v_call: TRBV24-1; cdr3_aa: CATSDLHLRVGRGIGLRGYTF
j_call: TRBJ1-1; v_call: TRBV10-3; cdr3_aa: CAINDPTLNTEAFF
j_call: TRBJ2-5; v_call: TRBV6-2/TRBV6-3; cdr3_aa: CASSGQGAETQYF
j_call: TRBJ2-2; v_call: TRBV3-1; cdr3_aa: CASSQRPNTGELFF
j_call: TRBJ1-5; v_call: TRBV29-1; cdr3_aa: CSVEDVTGQPQHF
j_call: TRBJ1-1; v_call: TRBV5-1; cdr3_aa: CASSLWTGSLNTEAFF
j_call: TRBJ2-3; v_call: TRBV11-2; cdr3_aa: CASSPQLAGGLGTDTQYF
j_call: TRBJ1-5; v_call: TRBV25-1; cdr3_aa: CASNRTGRVGQPQHF
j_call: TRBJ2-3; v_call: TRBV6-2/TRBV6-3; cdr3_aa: CASSSWIAGVVRDTQYF
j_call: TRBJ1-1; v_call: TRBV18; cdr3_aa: CASSIQGVTEAFF
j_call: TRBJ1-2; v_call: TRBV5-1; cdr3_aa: CASSFTGEGYTF
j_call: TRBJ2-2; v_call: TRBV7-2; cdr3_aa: CASSLRRFGTGELFF
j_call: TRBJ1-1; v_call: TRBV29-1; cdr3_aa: CSVRDQGNTEAFF
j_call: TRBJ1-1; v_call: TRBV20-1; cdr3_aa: CSARGRVNTEAFF
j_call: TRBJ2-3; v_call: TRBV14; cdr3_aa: CASSQVRTDTQYF
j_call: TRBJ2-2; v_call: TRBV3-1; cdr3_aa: CASSQVQGVGTGELFF
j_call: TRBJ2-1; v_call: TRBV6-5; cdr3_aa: CASSYSLGQGYNEQFF
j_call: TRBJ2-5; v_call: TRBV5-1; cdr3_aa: CASSLGVQETQYF
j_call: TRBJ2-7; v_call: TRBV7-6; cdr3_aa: CASSQGLAGGYEQYF
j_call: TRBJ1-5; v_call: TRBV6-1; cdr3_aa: CASREHSTNQPQHF
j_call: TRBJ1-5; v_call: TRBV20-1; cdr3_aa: CSARFLYRQGSQHF
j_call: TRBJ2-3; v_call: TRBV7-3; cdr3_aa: CASSPGTAIDTQYF
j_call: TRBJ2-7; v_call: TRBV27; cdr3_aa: CASSTQQGYEQYF
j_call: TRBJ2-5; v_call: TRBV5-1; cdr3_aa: CASSLVLAGVGETQYF
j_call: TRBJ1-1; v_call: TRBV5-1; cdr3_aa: CASSRDRGLGGEAFF
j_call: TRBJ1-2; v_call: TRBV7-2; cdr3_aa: CASSFSLDRGDYTF
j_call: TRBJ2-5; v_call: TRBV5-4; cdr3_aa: CASSPDRGRETQYF
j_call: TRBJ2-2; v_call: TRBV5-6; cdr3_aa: CASRIGSGLTGELFF
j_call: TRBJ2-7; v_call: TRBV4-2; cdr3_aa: CASSQNPTEVSYEQYF
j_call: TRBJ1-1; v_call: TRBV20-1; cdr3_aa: CSAVRSNTEAFF
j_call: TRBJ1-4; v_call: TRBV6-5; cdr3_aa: CASMPGGSEKLFF
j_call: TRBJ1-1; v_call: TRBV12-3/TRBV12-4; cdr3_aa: CASSLRRNTEAFF
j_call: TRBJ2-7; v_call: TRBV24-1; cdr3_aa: CATSDPLAGSGYEQYF